These 8 T cell receptor beta chains originate from one sample sequenced in a study of cytomegalovirus exposure and HLA in healthy donors. PCR amplification relied on 60 Vbeta primers (plus 13 Jbeta primers). TCRdb's copy holds only in-frame clones and misses some; the assay was immunoSEQ multiplex PCR. Of approximately 200,000 clones listed, 70% to 90% are singletons. Specimen: PBMCs. The origin of the receptors is a human donor in good health.

There are a few counts of this clone. The chain joins TRBV5-8 to TRBJ2-4; the D gene is possibly TRBD1 (6 bases). Germline V lookup: CDR1 SGHTS, CDR2 YDEGEE. The CDR3 extends over 16 amino acids. Trimming took 4 bases from V and 3 from J, leaving 17 bases between them. The DNA of the CDR3 is TGTGCCAGCAGCGTCGCACAGGGAAATGGCAAAAACATTCAGTACTTC. It codes for CASSVAQGNGKNIQYF.

This CDR3 reads CASSSAVAGYYGYTF. CDR3 nucleotides: TGTGCCAGCAGTTCTGCGGTGGCAGGGTACTATGGCTACACCTTC. This chain connects TRBV28 to TRBJ1-2, with D possibly matching TRBD1 (5 bases). The CDR3 has 15 residues. Germline loops: CDR1 MDHEN, CDR2 SYDVKM. Trimming stripped 4 bases from V and 3 bases from J, with 15 bases between.

This clone occurred once. The chain couples TRBV25-1 to TRBJ2-5; D ambiguous. This CDR3 region has 12 residues. V shed 1 base and J shed 9 bases, with 9 bases lying between them. Germline V lookup: CDR1 MGHDK, CDR2 SYGVNS. The CDR3 sequence: CASSEFSEAQYF. The CDR3 region has the DNA TGTGCCAGCAGTGAATTCAGTGAGGCCCAGTACTTC.

This chain joins TRBV19 and TRBJ2-7; 10 bases map to TRBD2. This CDR3 comprises 15 residues. The junction had 9 bases not matched to a gene; V was cut back by 5 bases and J by 5 bases. CDR1 and CDR2 from the germline V gene are LNHDA and SQIVND (reference sequence). The CDR3 region is CASSLAGTSADEQYF. CDR3 DNA sequence: TGTGCCAGTAGTCTGGCCGGGACTAGCGCTGACGAGCAGTACTTC.

This rearrangement joins TRBV30 to TRBJ2-1; no firm D call. CDR1 GTSNPN and CDR2 SVGIG come from the germline V gene (reference sequence). This CDR3 has 12 residues. The V and J ends lost 2 bases and 11 bases respectively, with 13 bases between them. The CDR3 loop is CAWSPAISKQFF. CDR3 DNA: TGTGCCTGGAGTCCCGCCATCAGTAAGCAGTTCTTC. Variable domain in full (rest from reference TRBV30 and TRBJ2-1): SQTIHQWPATLVQPVGSPLSLECTVEGTSNPNLYWYRQAAGRGLQLLFYSVGIGQISSEVPQNLSASRPQDRQFILSSKKLLLSDSGFYLCAWSPAISKQFFGPGTRLTVL.

The sample holds one count of this clone. The chain uses TRBV6-5 and TRBJ2-7, with TRBD2 identical over 8 bases. Germline CDR1 MNHEY, CDR2 SVGAGI. The trim removed 0 bases at V and 3 bases at J, leaving 7 bases unmatched. This CDR3 has 16 residues. This CDR3 is CASSYSATGTSYEQYF. DNA of the CDR3: TGTGCCAGCAGTTACTCCGCAACCGGGACTAGCTACGAGCAGTACTTC.

The rearrangement uses TRBV4-1 and TRBJ2-7; D is possibly TRBD2 (6 bases). The length of the CDR3 is 21 residues. Germline-derived CDR1 and CDR2 are MGHRA and YSYEKL. The V end lost 2 bases, the J end lost 11 bases, and 40 bases lay between the germline ends. As DNA, the CDR3 is TGCGCCAGCAGCCAAACTGGTATAACTCGTACGAAGGAGTTTTGTGTCGGGGAGGAGTACTTC. This sequence encodes CASSQTGITRTKEFCVGEEYF.

J is TRBJ2-1 and V is TRBV29-1; maybe TRBD2 (5 bases). Germline V CDR1 and CDR2: SQVTM, ANQGSEA. The CDR3 loop spans 14 amino acids. Trimming pared 2 bases from V and 0 bases from J, leaving 8 bases between. CDR3 in amino acids: CSVERGSSYNEQFF. The CDR3 DNA sequence: TGCAGCGTTGAACGAGGGAGCTCCTACAATGAGCAGTTCTTC.